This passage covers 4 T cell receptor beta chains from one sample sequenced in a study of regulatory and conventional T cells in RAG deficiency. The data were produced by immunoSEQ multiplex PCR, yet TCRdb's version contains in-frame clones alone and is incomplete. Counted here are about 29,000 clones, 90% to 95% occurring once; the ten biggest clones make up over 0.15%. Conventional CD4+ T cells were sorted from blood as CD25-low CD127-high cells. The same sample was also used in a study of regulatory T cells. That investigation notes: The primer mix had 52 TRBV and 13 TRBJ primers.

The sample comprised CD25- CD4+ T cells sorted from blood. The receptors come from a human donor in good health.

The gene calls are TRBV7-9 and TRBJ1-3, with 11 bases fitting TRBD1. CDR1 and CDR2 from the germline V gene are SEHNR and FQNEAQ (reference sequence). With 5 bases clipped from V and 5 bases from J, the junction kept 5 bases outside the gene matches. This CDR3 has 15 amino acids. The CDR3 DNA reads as TGTGCCAGCAGCGCACGGGACAGGGGGAGAAACACCATATATTTT. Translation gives CASSARDRGRNTIYF.

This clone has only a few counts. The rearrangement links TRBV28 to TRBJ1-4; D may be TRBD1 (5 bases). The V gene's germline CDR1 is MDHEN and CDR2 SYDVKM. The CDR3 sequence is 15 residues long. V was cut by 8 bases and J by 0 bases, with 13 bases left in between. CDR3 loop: CASSSDSATNEKLFF. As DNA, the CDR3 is TGTGCCAGCTCGTCCGACAGTGCAACTAATGAAAAACTGTTTTTT.

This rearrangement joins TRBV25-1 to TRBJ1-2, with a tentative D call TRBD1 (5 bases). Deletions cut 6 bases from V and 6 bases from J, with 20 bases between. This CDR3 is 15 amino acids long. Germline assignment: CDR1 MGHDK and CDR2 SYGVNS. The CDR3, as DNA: TGTGCCAGCAGGGACCTGGGACGGGGGTCCGATGGCTACACCTTC. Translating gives CASRDLGRGSDGYTF.

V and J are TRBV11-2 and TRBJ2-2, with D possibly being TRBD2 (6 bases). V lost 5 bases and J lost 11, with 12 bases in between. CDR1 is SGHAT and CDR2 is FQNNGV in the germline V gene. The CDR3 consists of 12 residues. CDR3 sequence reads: CASSTTSSELFF. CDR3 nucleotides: TGTGCCAGCAGCACCACTAGCTCCGAGCTGTTTTTT. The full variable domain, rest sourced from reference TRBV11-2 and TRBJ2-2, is EAGVAQSPRYKIIEKRQSVAFWCNPISGHATLYWYQQILGQGPKLLIQFQNNGVVDDSQLPKDRFSAERLKGVDSTLKIQPAKLEDSAVYLCASSTTSSELFFGEGSRLTVL.